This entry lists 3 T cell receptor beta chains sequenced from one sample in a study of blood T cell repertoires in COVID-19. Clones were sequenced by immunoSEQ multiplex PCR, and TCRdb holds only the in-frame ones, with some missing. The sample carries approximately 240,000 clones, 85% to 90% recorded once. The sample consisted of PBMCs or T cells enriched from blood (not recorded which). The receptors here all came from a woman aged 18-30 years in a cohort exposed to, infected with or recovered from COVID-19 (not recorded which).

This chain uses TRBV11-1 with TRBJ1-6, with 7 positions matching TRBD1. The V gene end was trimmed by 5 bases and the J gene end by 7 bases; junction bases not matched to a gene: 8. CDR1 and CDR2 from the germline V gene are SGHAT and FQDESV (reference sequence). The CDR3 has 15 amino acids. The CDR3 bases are TGTGCCAGCAGCGCCGATAGGGGGCTCAATTCACCCCTCCACTTT. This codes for CASSADRGLNSPLHF.

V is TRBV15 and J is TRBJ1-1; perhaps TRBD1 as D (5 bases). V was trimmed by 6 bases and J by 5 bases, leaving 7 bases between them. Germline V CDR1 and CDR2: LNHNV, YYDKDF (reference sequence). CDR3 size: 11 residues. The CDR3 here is CATRGGTEAFF. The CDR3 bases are TGTGCCACCAGGGGGGGGACTGAAGCTTTCTTT.

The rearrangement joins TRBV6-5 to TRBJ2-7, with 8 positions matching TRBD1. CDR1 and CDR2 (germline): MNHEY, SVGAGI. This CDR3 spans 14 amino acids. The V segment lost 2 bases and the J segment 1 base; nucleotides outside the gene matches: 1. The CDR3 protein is CASSYRDRSYEQYF. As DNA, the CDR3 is TGTGCCAGCAGTTACCGGGACAGGTCCTACGAGCAGTACTTC.